This entry concerns a single T cell receptor beta chain. What it recognizes is unknown. Sequencing used immunoSEQ version 4 in survey mode. Measured with immunoSEQ multiplex PCR; TCRdb has only the in-frame clones, and not every one. The data show about 48,000 clones, 75% to 85% seen once. Cells were stimulated with CMV-infected fibroblast lysates at 8 to 10 ug/mL. CD40L/CD69 double-negative CD45RO-high memory CD4+ T cells were collected. This sample was included in a study of persistence of HIV-infected CD4 T cells. Study details: Up to roughly 200 mL blood was drawn at multiple time points; two donors had single-time leukapheresis. Study results and limitations: TCRbeta richness was lower in CMV- and Gag-responding cells than in anti-CD3/anti-CD28-responding cells. TCR oligoclonality correlated with proviral oligoclonality in the same sorted populations.

V was pared by 1 base and J by 5 bases, with 1 base of the junction left unmatched. Germline V gives CDR1 KGHSH, CDR2 LQKENI. The CDR3 extends over 14 amino acids. This TCR was sampled from an adult man with HIV who was CMV-seropositive. This chain uses TRBV18 with TRBJ1-1, with 10 bases matching TRBD1. The material sequenced was CD4+ T cells sorted from PBMCs after approximately 18-hour stimulation, taken from a patient who received antiretroviral therapy. The CDR3 region has the DNA TGTGCCAGCTCACCACAGGACAGGGGGACTGAAGCTTTCTTT. Amino acids: CASSPQDRGTEAFF.